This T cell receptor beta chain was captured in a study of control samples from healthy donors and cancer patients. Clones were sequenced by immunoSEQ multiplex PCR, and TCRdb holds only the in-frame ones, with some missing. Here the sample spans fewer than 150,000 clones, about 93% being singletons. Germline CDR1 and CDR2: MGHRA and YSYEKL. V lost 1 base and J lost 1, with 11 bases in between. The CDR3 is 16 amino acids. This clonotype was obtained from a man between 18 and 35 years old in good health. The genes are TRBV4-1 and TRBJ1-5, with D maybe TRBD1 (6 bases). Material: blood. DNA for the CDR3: TGCGCCAGCAGCCAAGGACCAGGGGTGAGCAATCAGCCCCAGCATTTT. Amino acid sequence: CASSQGPGVSNQPQHF.